The 7 T cell receptor beta chains reported below all come from one sample, sequenced in a study of regulatory T cells in long-lasting Graves disease. Arm-PCR with iRepertoire HTBI primers amplified the CDR3 regions for these TCR beta libraries. TCRdb reprocessed the multiplex PCR reads via MiXCR and lists one record per CDR3 protein. The sample shows 300,000 or so distinct CDR3 sequences, 15% to 20% of them seen only once. Time point described: persistent/refractory GD, antithyroid drugs over 5 years with positive TRAb. Making the TCR library involved RNA that had been extracted from PBMCs. The specimen was peripheral blood mononuclear cells (PBMCs), collected when the disease was refractory, from a patient treated with antithyroid drugs. The receptors were sampled from a female donor with Graves disease.

The gene calls are TRBV27 and TRBJ2-1; weak D call: TRBD1 (5 bases). There are 13 residues in the CDR3. V was pared by 3 bases and J by 8 bases, with 11 bases between. CDR1 and CDR2 from the germline V gene are MNHEY and SMNVEV (reference sequence). The CDR3 DNA reads as TGTGCCAGCAGTTTCCGATCAGGGTATGAGCAGTTCTTC. It is translated as CASSFRSGYEQFF.

Turning to this clonotype: Here the CDR3 omits its conserved ending phenylalanine or tryptophan, so a read error is the likely source. This chain links TRBV6-1 with TRBJ1-1, with 8 bases aligning to TRBD1. V gave up 6 bases and J gave up 8 bases; unmatched junction bases: 8. Per germline, CDR1 MNHNS and CDR2 SASEGT. The CDR3 covers 13 residues. CDR3 residues: CASRTGGLKEAFS. CDR3 sequence (DNA): TGTGCCAGCAGAACAGGGGGTTTGAAGGAAGCTTTCTCT.

V and J are TRBV30 and TRBJ1-2; D remains unclear. V lost 3 bases and J lost 4, with 12 bases in between. The CDR3 is 13 amino acids. Germline V gene data show CDR1 as GTSNPN and CDR2 as SVGIG (reference sequence). CDR3 bases: TGTGCCTGGAGCGACGCGGGGATCTATGGCTACACCTTC. Its protein product is CAWSDAGIYGYTF.

The chain uses TRBV7-9 and TRBJ1-1, with D possibly matching TRBD1 (6 bases). V was clipped by 5 bases and J by 6 bases, with 19 bases between them. Per germline, CDR1 SEHNR and CDR2 FQNEAQ (reference sequence). This CDR3 spans 15 amino acids. Here the CDR3 DNA reads TGTGCCAGCAGCGTGATCAGGGGACTCTTTCCTGAAGCTTTCTTT. This gives the protein CASSVIRGLFPEAFF.

The chain has TRBV7-9 and TRBJ2-7; 10 bases match TRBD1. The V segment lost 0 bases and the J segment 4 bases; nucleotides outside the gene matches: 6. This CDR3 region has 16 residues. In germline, CDR1 is SEHNR, CDR2 FQNEAQ (reference sequence). CDR3 in amino acids: CASSLAGRQGAYEQYF. The CDR3 region has the DNA TGTGCCAGCAGCTTAGCTGGTCGACAGGGGGCTTACGAGCAGTACTTC. The entire variable domain, with the rest obtained from reference TRBV7-9 and TRBJ2-7, is as follows: DTGVSQNPRHKITKRGQNVTFRCDPISEHNRLYWYRQTLGQGPEFLTYFQNEAQLEKSRLLSDRFSAERPKGSFSTLEIQRTEQGDSAMYLCASSLAGRQGAYEQYFGPGTRLTVT.

V and J are TRBV4-1 and TRBJ2-7, with TRBD1 as a possible D gene (6 bases). Germline CDR1 reads MGHRA; CDR2 reads YSYEKL. This CDR3 spans 15 amino acids. V was shortened by 1 base and J by 0 bases, with 10 bases between the two germline ends. The CDR3 protein is CASSQVPGASYEQYF. The CDR3 DNA sequence: TGCGCCAGCAGCCAAGTACCAGGGGCCTCCTACGAGCAGTACTTC.

This chain connects TRBV6-2 or TRBV6-3 to TRBJ1-3, with 8 positions matching TRBD1. Per germline, CDR1 MNHEY and CDR2 SVGEGT. The V segment lost 6 bases and the J segment 2 bases; nucleotides outside the gene matches: 9. The CDR3 spans 16 residues. The CDR3 reads CASRRTGQEAGNTIYF. The CDR3, as DNA: TGTGCCAGCAGGCGGACGGGACAGGAAGCTGGAAACACCATATATTTT.